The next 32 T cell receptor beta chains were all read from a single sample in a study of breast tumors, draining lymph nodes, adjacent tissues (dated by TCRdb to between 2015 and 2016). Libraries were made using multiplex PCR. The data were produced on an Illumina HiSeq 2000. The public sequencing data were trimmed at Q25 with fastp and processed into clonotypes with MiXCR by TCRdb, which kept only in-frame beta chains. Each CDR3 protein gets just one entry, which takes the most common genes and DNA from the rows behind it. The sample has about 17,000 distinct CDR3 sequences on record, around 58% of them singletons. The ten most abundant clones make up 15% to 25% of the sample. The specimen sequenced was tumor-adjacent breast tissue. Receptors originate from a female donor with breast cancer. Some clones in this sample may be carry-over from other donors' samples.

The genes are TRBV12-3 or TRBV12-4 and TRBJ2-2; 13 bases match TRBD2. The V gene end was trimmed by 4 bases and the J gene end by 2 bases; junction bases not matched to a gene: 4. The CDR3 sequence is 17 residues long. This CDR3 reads CASSYGTSGINTGELFF. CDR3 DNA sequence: TGTGCCAGCAGTTATGGGACTAGCGGGATCAACACCGGGGAGCTGTTTTTT.

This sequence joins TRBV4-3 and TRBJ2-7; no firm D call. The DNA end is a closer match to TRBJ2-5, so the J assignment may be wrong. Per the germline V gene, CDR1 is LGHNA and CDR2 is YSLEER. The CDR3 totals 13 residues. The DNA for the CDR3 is TGCGCCAGCAGCCAAGATCTTCAAGAGACCCAGTACTTC. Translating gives CASSQDLQETQYF.

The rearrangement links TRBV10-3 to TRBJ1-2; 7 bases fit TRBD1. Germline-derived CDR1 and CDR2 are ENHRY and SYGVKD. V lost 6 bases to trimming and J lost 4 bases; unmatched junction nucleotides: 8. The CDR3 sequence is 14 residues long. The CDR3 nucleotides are TGTGCCATCAGCAAGAGCACAGGGGCCTATGGCTACACCTTC. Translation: CAISKSTGAYGYTF.

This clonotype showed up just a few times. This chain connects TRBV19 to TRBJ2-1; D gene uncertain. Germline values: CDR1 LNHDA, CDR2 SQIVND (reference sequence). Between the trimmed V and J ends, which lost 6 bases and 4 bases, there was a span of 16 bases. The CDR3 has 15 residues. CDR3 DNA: TGTGCCAGTAGCTCCTCTAGTGAGAAGTACAATGAGCAGTTCTTC. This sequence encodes CASSSSSEKYNEQFF.

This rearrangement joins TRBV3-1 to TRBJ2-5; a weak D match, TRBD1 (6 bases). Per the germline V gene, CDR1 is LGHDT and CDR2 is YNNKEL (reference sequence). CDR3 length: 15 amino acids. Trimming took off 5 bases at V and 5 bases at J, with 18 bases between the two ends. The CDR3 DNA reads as TGTGCCAGCAGCTTATCAGGGGTGGCGGTGGAGACCCAGTACTTC. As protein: CASSLSGVAVETQYF.

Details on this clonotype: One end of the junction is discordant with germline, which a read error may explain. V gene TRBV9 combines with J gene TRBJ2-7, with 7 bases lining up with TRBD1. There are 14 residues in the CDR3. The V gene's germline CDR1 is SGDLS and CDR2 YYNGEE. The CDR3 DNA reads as TGTGCCAGCAGCGTGGGGGACAGAACCTACGAGCAGTCCTTC. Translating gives CASSVGDRTYEQSF.

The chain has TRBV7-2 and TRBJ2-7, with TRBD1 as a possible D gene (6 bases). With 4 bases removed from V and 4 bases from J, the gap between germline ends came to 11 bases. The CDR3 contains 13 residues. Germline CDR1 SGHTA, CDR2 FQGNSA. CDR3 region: CASSYPQGYEQYF. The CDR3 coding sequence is TGTGCCAGCAGCTATCCACAGGGTTACGAGCAGTACTTC.

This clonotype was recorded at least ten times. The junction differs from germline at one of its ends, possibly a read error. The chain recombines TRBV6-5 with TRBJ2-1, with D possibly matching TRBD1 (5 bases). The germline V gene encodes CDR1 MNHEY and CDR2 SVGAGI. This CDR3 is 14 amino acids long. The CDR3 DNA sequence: TGTGCCAGCAGTCACTCACACAGGTACAATGAGCAGTTCTTC. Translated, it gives CASSHSHRYNEQFF.

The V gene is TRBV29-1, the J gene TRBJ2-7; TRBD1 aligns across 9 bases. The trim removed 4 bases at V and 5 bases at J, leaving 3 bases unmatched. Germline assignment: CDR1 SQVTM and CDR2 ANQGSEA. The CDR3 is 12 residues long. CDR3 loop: CSVVTGGHEQYF. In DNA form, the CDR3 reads TGCAGCGTTGTTACAGGGGGCCACGAGCAGTACTTC.

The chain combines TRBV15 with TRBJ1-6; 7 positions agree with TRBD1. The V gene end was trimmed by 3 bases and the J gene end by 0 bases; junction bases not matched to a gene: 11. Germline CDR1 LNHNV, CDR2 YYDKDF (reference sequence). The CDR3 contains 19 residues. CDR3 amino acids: CATSSFSGQASSYNSPLHF. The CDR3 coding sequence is TGTGCCACCAGCAGTTTCTCAGGACAGGCAAGCTCCTATAATTCACCCCTCCACTTT. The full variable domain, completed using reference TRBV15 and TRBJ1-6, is DAMVIQNPRYQVTQFGKPVTLSCSQTLNHNVMYWYQQKSSQAPKLLFHYYDKDFNNEADTPDNFQSRRPNTSFCFLDIRSPGLGDTAMYLCATSSFSGQASSYNSPLHFGNGTRLTVT.

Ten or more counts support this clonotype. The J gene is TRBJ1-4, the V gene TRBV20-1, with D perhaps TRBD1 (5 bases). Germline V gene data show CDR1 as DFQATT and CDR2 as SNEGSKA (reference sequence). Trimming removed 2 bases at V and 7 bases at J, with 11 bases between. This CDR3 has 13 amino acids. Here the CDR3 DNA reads TGCAGTGCTAGACTGTGGGACGGTGAAAAACTGTTTTTT. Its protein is CSARLWDGEKLFF.

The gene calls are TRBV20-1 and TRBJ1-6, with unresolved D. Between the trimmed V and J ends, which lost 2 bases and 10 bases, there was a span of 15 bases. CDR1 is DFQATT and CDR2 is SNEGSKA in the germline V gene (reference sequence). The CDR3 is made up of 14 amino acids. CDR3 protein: CSARIGGMGSPLHF. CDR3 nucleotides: TGCAGTGCTAGAATTGGAGGGATGGGCTCACCCCTCCACTTT.

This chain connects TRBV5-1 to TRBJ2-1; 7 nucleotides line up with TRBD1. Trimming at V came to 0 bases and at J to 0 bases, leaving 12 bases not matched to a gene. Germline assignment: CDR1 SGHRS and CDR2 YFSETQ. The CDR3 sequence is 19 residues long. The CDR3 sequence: CASSLEVGGRGSSYNEQFF. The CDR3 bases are TGCGCCAGCAGCTTGGAGGTCGGTGGCAGGGGGAGCTCCTACAATGAGCAGTTCTTC.

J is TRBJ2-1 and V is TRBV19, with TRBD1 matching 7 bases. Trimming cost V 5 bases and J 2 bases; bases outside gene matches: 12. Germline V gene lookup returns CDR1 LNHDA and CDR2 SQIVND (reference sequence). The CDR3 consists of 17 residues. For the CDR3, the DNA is TGTGCCAGTAGTTCCGACAGGGCAGTGGGTACCTACAATGAGCAGTTCTTC. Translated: CASSSDRAVGTYNEQFF.

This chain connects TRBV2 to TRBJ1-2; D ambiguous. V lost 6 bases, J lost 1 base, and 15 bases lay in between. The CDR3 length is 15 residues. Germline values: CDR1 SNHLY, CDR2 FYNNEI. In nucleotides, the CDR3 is TGTGCCAGCAGCTTCGGCGGCGACCATAACTATGGCTACACCTTC. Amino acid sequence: CASSFGGDHNYGYTF. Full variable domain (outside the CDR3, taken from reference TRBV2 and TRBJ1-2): EPEVTQTPSHQVTQMGQEVILRCVPISNHLYFYWYRQILGQKVEFLVSFYNNEISEKSEIFDDQFSVERPDGSNFTLKIRSTKLEDSAMYFCASSFGGDHNYGYTFGSGTRLTVV.

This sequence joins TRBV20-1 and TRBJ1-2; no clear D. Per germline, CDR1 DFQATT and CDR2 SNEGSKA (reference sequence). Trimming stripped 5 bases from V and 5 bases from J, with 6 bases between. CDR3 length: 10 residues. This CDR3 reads CSAQDYGYTF. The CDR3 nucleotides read TGCAGTGCTCAGGATTATGGCTACACCTTC.

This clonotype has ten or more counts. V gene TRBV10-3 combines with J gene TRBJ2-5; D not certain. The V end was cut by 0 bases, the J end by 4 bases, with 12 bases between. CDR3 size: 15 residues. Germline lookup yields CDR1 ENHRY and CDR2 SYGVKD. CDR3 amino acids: CAISESLMLTETQYF. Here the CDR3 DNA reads TGTGCCATCAGTGAGTCGCTGATGCTGACAGAGACCCAGTACTTC.

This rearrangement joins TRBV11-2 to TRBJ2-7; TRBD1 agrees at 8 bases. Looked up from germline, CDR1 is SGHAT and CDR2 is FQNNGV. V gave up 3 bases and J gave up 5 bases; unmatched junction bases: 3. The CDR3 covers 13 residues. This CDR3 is CASSFGQGHEQYV. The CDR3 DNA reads TGTGCCAGCAGCTTCGGACAGGGCCACGAGCAGTACGTC.

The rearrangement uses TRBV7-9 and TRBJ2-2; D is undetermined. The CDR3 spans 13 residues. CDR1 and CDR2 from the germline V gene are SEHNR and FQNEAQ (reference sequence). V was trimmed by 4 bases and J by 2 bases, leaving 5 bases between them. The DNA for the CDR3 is TGTGCCAGCAGCTCACATAACACCGGGGAGCTGTTTTTT. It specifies CASSSHNTGELFF.

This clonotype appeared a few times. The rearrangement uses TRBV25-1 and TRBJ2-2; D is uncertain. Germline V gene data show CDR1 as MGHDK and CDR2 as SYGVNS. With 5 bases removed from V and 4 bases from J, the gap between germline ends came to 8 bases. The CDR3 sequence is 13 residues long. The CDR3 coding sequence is TGTGCCAGCAGTCCCCCTTTCACCGGGGAGCTGTTTTTT. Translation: CASSPPFTGELFF.

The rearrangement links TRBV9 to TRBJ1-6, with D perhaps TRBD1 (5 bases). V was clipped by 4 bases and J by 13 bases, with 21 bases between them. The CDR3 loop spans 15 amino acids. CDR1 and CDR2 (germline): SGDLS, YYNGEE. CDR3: CASSKAGGSVYPLHF. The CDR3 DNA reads TGTGCCAGCAGCAAGGCCGGGGGGAGTGTTTACCCCCTCCACTTT.

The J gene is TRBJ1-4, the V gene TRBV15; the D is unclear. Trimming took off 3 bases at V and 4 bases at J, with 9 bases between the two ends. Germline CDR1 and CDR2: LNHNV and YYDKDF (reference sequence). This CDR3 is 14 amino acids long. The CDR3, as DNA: TGTGCCACCAGCAGGAACGGCAATAATGAAAAACTGTTTTTT. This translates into CATSRNGNNEKLFF.

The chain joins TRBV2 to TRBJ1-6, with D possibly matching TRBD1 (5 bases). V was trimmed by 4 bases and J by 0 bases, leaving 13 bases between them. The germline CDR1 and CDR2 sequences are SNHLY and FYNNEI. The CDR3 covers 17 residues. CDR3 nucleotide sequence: TGTGCCAGCAGTGCTATCTCAGGGCCCTCCTATAATTCACCCCTCCACTTT. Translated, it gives CASSAISGPSYNSPLHF.

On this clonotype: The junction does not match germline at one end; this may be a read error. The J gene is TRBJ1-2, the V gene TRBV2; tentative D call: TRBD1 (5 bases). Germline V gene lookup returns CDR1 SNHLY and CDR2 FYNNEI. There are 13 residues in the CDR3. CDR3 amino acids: CASSATGGRGYPF. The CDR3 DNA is TGTGCCAGCAGCGCGACCGGGGGGAGGGGCTACCCCTTC.

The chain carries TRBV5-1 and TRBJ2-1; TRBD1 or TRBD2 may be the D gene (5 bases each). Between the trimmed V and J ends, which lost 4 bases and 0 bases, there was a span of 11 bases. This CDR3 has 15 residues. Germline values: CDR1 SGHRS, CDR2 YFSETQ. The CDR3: CASSLGASSYNEQFF. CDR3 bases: TGCGCCAGCAGCCTCGGGGCGAGCTCCTACAATGAGCAGTTCTTC.

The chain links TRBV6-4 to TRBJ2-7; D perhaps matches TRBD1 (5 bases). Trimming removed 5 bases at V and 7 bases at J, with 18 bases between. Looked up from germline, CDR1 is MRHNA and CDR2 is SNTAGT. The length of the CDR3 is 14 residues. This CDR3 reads CASSSGNPPREQYF. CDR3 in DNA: TGTGCCAGCAGTTCAGGGAATCCCCCACGAGAGCAGTACTTC.

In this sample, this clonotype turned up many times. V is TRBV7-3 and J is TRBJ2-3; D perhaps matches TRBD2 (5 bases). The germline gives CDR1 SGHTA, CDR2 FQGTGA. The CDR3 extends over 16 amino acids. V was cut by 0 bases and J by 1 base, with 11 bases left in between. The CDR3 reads CASSLTISGGTDTQYF. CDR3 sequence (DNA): TGTGCCAGCAGCTTAACGATTTCCGGGGGCACAGATACGCAGTATTTT.

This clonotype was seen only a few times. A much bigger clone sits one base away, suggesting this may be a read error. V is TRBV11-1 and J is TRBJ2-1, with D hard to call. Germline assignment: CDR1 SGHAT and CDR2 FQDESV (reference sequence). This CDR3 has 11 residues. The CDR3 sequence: CATLGSGEPFF. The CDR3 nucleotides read TGTGCCACGTTGGGGTCTGGCGAGCCGTTCTTC.

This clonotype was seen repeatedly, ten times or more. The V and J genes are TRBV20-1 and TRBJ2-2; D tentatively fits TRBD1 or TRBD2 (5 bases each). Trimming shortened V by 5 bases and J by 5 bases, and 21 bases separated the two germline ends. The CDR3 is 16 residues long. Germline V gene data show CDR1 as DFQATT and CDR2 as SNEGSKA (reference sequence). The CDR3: CSAPRPGTGLTGELFF. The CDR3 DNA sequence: TGCAGTGCTCCCCGGCCGGGAACGGGGCTTACCGGGGAGCTGTTTTTT.

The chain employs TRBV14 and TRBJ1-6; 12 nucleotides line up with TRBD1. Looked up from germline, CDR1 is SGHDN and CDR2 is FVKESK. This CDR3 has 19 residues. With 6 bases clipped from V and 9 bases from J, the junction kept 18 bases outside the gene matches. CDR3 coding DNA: TGTGCCAGCAGTTCACTCACGCCCGGGACAGGGGGCACGCGTTCACCCCTCCACTTT. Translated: CASSSLTPGTGGTRSPLHF.

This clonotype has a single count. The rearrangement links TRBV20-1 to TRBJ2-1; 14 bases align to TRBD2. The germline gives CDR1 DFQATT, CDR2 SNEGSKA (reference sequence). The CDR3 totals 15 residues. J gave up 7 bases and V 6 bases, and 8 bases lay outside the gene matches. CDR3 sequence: CSALRLAGGPNEQFF. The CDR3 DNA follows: TGCAGTGCATTGCGACTAGCGGGAGGGCCTAATGAGCAGTTCTTC.

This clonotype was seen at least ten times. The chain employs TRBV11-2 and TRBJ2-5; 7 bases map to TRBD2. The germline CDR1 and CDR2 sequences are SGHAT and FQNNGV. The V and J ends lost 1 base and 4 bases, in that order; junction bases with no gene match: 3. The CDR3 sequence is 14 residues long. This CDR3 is CASSLGTRVETQYF. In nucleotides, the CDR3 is TGTGCCAGCAGCTTAGGGACTAGAGTAGAGACCCAGTACTTC.